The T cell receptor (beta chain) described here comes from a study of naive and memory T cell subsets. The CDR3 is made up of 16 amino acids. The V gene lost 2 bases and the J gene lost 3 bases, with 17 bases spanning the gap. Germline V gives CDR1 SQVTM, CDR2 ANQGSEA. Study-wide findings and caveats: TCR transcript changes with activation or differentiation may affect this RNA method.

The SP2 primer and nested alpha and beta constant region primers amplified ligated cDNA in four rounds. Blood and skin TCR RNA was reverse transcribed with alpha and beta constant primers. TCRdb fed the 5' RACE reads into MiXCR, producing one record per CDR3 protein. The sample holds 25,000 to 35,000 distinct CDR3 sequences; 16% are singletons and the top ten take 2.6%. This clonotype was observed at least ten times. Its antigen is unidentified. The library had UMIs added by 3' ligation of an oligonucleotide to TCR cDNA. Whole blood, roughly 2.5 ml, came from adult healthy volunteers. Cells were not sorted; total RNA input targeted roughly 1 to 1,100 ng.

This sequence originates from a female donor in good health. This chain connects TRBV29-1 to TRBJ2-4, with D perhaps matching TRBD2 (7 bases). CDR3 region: CSVEPDHRGGKNIQYF. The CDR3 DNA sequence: TGCAGCGTTGAACCCGATCATAGGGGGGGCAAAAACATTCAGTACTTC.